The present TCR beta chain was sequenced within a study of beta chain features in type 1 diabetes (dated by TCRdb to 2017 to 2018). Study-wide context: Mean age, gender distribution, total cell number and subset yield were not different between patients and healthy donors. A total of 85 million to 140 million sorted cells were examined across all samples, and a strong correlation was observed between cell number per subset and RNA yield. The study compared TCRB repertoires of sorted circulating CD4+ T cell subsets between recently diagnosed type 1 diabetes patients and matched healthy donors. Regulatory and stem cell-like memory subsets were isolated from only 8 patients and about eight healthy donors, whereas naive and central memory subsets came from all 28 donors. Overall results and qualifications from the work: A moderate but significant shortening of TCRB CDR3 length was observed in type 1 diabetes patients in all four CD4+ subsets. Naive, central memory and regulatory TCRB repertoires appeared to be more similar among patients than among healthy donors. Because the HLA sub-analyses included only small numbers of individuals, any influence of HLA type on TCRB rearrangement was left unresolved. Because cDNA rather than genomic DNA was sequenced, highly expressing activated cells could have been over-represented, although no difference in activation and CD3 levels was found between groups. Patients with type 1 diabetes made fewer insertions and deleted more nucleotides at VDJ recombination sites, implying thymic rearrangement abnormalities. Shorter templates might be favored by PCR, yet because patient and control samples were amplified and corrected together, any such skew would affect both groups equally.

The junction shows trimming of 3 bases on V and 7 bases on J, plus 5 bases between the germline ends. The CDR3 contains 12 residues, cysteine and phenylalanine counted. Just the 36-base CDR3 DNA is kept, in frame starting at base 1. CDR1 and CDR2 (SGDLS, YYNGEE) derive from the germline V gene. From each donor, a single peripheral blood sample of about 120 mL on average was drawn into heparinised tubes. A BD FACSAria II and a panel including CD45RO, CCR7, CD25, CD127, CD95 and CD27 were used to sort naive, central memory, regulatory and stem cell-like memory CD4+ T cells. A purity above 95% was achieved for all sorted populations. Right away, PBMCs were isolated by Lymphoprep density gradient centrifugation and were stained directly, with no culture step. So that batch effects would be minimized, each experiment stained and sorted samples in pairs, pairing one healthy donor with one patient. This clone was seen a handful of times. Its antigen target is currently unknown. No much larger clonotype is one base removed from it; base qualities were not supplied.

The High Capacity cDNA Reverse Transcription Kit was used to reverse transcribe all of the isolated RNA, meaning that expressed TCRB transcripts were what got sequenced. Naive, central memory and regulatory T cell samples underwent deep immunoSEQ sequencing, averaging approximately 3.5 million total reads per sample. Sorted cells were lysed in RLT buffer and RNA was extracted with DNase-treated RNeasy Micro or Mini kits, depending on cell number. Each cell subset was processed on its own to prevent cross-contamination, while patient and healthy donor samples were processed together. Using the immunoSEQ multiplex PCR, TCRB sequences were amplified from cDNA into 87-bp fragments spanning the CDR3 region. Amplicons were sequenced on the Illumina HiSeq platform. The source study handled its data this way. PCR bias was corrected computationally using synthetic template baselines, and reads within Hamming distance 2 were collapsed, with unmergeable singletons discarded. By aligning reads against IMGT, V, D and J genes, CDR3 length, and insertions or deletions at six rearrangement sites were assigned. Within each subset, clonotype counts were normalized to the number of sorted cells before true diversity and Gini coefficients were calculated with the tcR R package. The overlap coefficient, calculated on TCRB nucleotide sequences, was used to quantify repertoire sharing. Imported from immuneACCESS, the table was reduced by TCRdb to in-frame sequences with V and J called. These copies leave out some clones; in studies compared against another copy, an unresolved V gene accounts for under half, and the cause of the remainder is not known. The V and J calls and clone size come from that table; D and trimming were worked out from the DNA. Present in this sample are fewer than 400,000 clones, 9.3% of which were seen just once. The ten largest clones take up roughly 0.99% of the sample.

This receptor chain uses TRBV9 and TRBJ1-6, with no reliable assignment of the D segment. Sequences were obtained from central memory CD4+ T cells from blood. The origin of this receptor is a man under 40 with type 1 diabetes. In nucleotides, the sequence is TGTGCCAGCAGCGACCAGAATTCACCCCTCCACTTT. Translated, it gives CASSDQNSPLHF.